One and the same sample provided the 20 T cell receptor beta chains below, sequenced in a study of cytomegalovirus exposure and HLA in healthy donors. It was with 60 Vbeta and 13 Jbeta primers that the PCR ran. Libraries were prepared by immunoSEQ multiplex PCR; TCRdb keeps only in-frame clonotypes and omits some of them. Here the sample spans 150,000 to 200,000 clones, about three quarters being singletons. The specimen sequenced was PBMCs. The origin of the receptors is a woman aged 50 to 65 in good health and CMV-seropositive.

This clone was seen a handful of times. V gene TRBV9 combines with J gene TRBJ2-2; tentative D call: TRBD1 (5 bases). V shed 3 bases and J shed 4 bases, with 13 bases lying between them. Germline CDR1 SGDLS, CDR2 YYNGEE. The CDR3 totals 15 residues. The CDR3 region is CASSERGFGTGELFF. CDR3 coding DNA: TGTGCCAGCAGCGAAAGGGGCTTCGGCACCGGGGAGCTGTTTTTT.

On this clone: At one of its ends the junction is not consistent with the germline gene, which may arise from a read error. The chain carries TRBV7-7 and TRBJ2-1, with a weak D call TRBD2 (6 bases). The CDR3 runs to 18 residues. CDR1 is SSHAT, CDR2 FNYEAQ, per germline (reference sequence). The CDR3 protein is CASSFLWDLRHMDNEQFF. The CDR3 DNA sequence: TGTGCTAGCAGCTTCTTGTGGGACTTGAGGCATATGGACAATGAGCAGTTCTTC.

The chain uses TRBV9 and TRBJ2-5; TRBD2 aligns across 10 bases. This CDR3 contains 14 residues. Germline V CDR1 and CDR2: SGDLS, YYNGEE. V shed 3 bases and J 5 bases; nucleotides not matched to a gene: 4. CDR3 in amino acids: CASSGLAGRETQYF. The CDR3 DNA follows: TGTGCCAGCAGCGGACTAGCGGGTAGGGAGACCCAGTACTTC.

This chain joins TRBV2 and TRBJ2-3; 16 positions match TRBD2. The CDR3 runs to 18 residues. CDR1 and CDR2 from the germline V gene are SNHLY and FYNNEI. The V gene end was trimmed by 8 bases and the J gene end by 1 base; junction bases not matched to a gene: 9. The CDR3 DNA reads as TGTGCCAGCTGGGCCGGGACTAGCGGGAGGGCCGGCACAGATACGCAGTATTTT. It codes for CASWAGTSGRAGTDTQYF. The full variable domain, rest sourced from reference TRBV2 and TRBJ2-3, is EPEVTQTPSHQVTQMGQEVILRCVPISNHLYFYWYRQILGQKVEFLVSFYNNEISEKSEIFDDQFSVERPDGSNFTLKIRSTKLEDSAMYFCASWAGTSGRAGTDTQYFGPGTRLTVL.

V and J are TRBV9 and TRBJ2-2; D perhaps matches TRBD1 (5 bases). CDR1 and CDR2 from the germline V gene are SGDLS and YYNGEE. V lost 0 bases to trimming and J lost 6 bases, with 12 bases between them. The CDR3 sequence is 15 residues long. CDR3 nucleotide sequence: TGTGCCAGCAGCGTAGTAGGGGCTGGCTCCGGGGAGCTGTTTTTT. Its protein is CASSVVGAGSGELFF.

This clone has just one count. The V call is TRBV7-2, the J call TRBJ2-7; a weak D match, TRBD2 (6 bases). Between the trimmed V and J ends, which lost 3 bases and 2 bases, there was a span of 14 bases. The CDR3 runs to 15 residues. Germline CDR1 reads SGHTA; CDR2 reads FQGNSA. CDR3 protein: CASSFSGGKAYEQYF. CDR3 coding DNA: TGTGCCAGCAGCTTTTCCGGGGGAAAAGCCTACGAGCAGTACTTC.

This chain links TRBV11-2 with TRBJ2-5, with TRBD2 matching over 7 bases. The CDR3 sequence is 16 residues long. The germline gives CDR1 SGHAT, CDR2 FQNNGV. With V trimmed by 1 base and J by 1 base, 6 bases remained unmatched. CDR3: CASSLVGGGIQETQYF. The CDR3 DNA sequence: TGTGCCAGCAGCTTAGTAGGCGGGGGAATCCAAGAGACCCAGTACTTC. Using reference TRBV11-2 and TRBJ2-5 for the parts outside the CDR3, the full variable domain is EAGVAQSPRYKIIEKRQSVAFWCNPISGHATLYWYQQILGQGPKLLIQFQNNGVVDDSQLPKDRFSAERLKGVDSTLKIQPAKLEDSAVYLCASSLVGGGIQETQYFGPGTRLLVL.

This clone was recorded a few times. The chain has TRBV27 and TRBJ1-2, with D perhaps TRBD1 (6 bases). In germline, CDR1 is MNHEY, CDR2 SMNVEV (reference sequence). Trimming took 5 bases from V and 8 from J, leaving 18 bases between them. This CDR3 has 14 residues. The DNA of the CDR3 is TGTGCCAGCAGTAAGGAGAGGGGGAAAGGCGGCTACACCTTC. Residues: CASSKERGKGGYTF.

V and J are TRBV6-1 and TRBJ1-5; D perhaps matches TRBD1 (5 bases). Per germline, CDR1 MNHNS and CDR2 SASEGT. This CDR3 has 14 amino acids. Trimming took 4 bases from V and 2 from J, leaving 9 bases between them. CDR3 in DNA: TGTGCCAGCAGTGTGTTACAGGGCAATCAGCCCCAGCATTTT. This encodes CASSVLQGNQPQHF.

The gene calls are TRBV19 and TRBJ1-5; the match to TRBD1 covers 7 bases. Trimming removed 4 bases from V and 2 bases from J; junction bases left unmatched: 8. The CDR3 runs to 16 residues. Germline V gene lookup returns CDR1 LNHDA and CDR2 SQIVND (reference sequence). This chain's CDR3 is CASSSTWTGGNQPQHF. CDR3 DNA sequence: TGTGCCAGTAGTAGCACCTGGACAGGAGGCAATCAGCCCCAGCATTTT.

The rearrangement uses TRBV4-1 and TRBJ2-7, with 13 bases matching TRBD2. The trim removed 6 bases at V and 3 bases at J, leaving 5 bases unmatched. This CDR3 comprises 15 residues. Germline V lookup: CDR1 MGHRA, CDR2 YSYEKL. The CDR3: CASRPGTSGVYEQYF. The CDR3 DNA reads TGCGCCAGCAGGCCGGGGACTAGCGGGGTCTACGAGCAGTACTTC.

The sample holds one count of this clone. In DNA form, the CDR3 reads TGCGCCAGCAGCCAAGATCCATACGGCAGGGGGACAGCTTTCTTT. The encoded protein is CASSQDPYGRGTAFF. This chain uses TRBV4-1 with TRBJ1-1, with TRBD1 matching over 7 bases. This CDR3 comprises 15 residues. Germline V lookup: CDR1 MGHRA, CDR2 YSYEKL. With 0 bases clipped from V and 10 bases from J, the junction kept 11 bases outside the gene matches.

V gene TRBV5-1 combines with J gene TRBJ1-1, with 7 positions matching TRBD1. Trimming at V came to 2 bases and at J to 4 bases, leaving 5 bases not matched to a gene. This CDR3 has 14 amino acids. CDR1 is SGHRS, CDR2 YFSETQ, per germline. CDR3 amino acids: CASSLTGEATEAFF. The CDR3 nucleotides read TGCGCCAGCAGCTTAACAGGGGAAGCCACTGAAGCTTTCTTT. The whole variable domain, remainder taken from reference TRBV5-1 and TRBJ1-1, is KAGVTQTPRYLIKTRGQQVTLSCSPISGHRSVSWYQQTPGQGLQFLFEYFSETQRNKGNFPGRFSGRQFSNSRSEMNVSTLELGDSALYLCASSLTGEATEAFFGQGTRLTVV.

The chain combines TRBV28 with TRBJ2-7, with a tentative D call TRBD2 (5 bases). V was trimmed by 3 bases and J by 4 bases, leaving 16 bases between them. The germline V gene has CDR1 MDHEN and CDR2 SYDVKM. This CDR3 comprises 15 residues. CDR3 in amino acids: CASSLFLAATYEQYF. CDR3 nucleotide sequence: TGTGCCAGCAGTTTGTTTCTAGCAGCGACTTACGAGCAGTACTTC.

The chain recombines TRBV9 with TRBJ2-6; 10 positions agree with TRBD2. Germline trimming cut 3 bases from V and 0 bases from J; bases unmatched to any gene: 6. The germline V gene encodes CDR1 SGDLS and CDR2 YYNGEE. The CDR3 sequence is 18 residues long. CDR3 region: CASSGRLAGTSGANVLTF. For the CDR3, the DNA is TGTGCCAGCAGCGGAAGACTAGCGGGTACCTCTGGGGCCAACGTCCTGACTTTC.

This chain uses TRBV4-3 with TRBJ1-2; D unresolved. V was clipped by 1 base and J by 10 bases, with 13 bases between them. The CDR3 has 13 residues. In germline, CDR1 is LGHNA, CDR2 YSLEER. The CDR3 loop is CASSQGEETFYTF. CDR3 in DNA: TGCGCCAGCAGCCAAGGTGAAGAGACTTTCTACACCTTC.

This chain uses TRBV7-2 with TRBJ2-5; 13 bases match TRBD2. The ends lost 4 bases at V and 4 bases at J; junction bases unmatched: 6. This CDR3 is built from 16 residues. Germline V gives CDR1 SGHTA, CDR2 FQGNSA. DNA of the CDR3: TGTGCCAGCAGCTCCCACGGACTAGCGGGGGTAGAGACCCAGTACTTC. It translates to CASSSHGLAGVETQYF.

The gene calls are TRBV6-5 and TRBJ2-6; TRBD2 might be the D (6 bases). CDR1 is MNHEY and CDR2 is SVGAGI in the germline V gene. The germline V and J ends were trimmed by 2 bases and 4 bases, with 12 bases remaining between them. The CDR3 contains 16 residues. The CDR3 coding sequence is TGTGCCAGCAGTTACGAATCAGGGAGGGGGGCCAACGTCCTGACTTTC. Its protein product is CASSYESGRGANVLTF.

The chain is built from TRBV2 and TRBJ1-3, with 7 bases lining up with TRBD1. Trimming took 6 bases from V and 0 from J; bases not matched to a gene: 5. The CDR3 is 15 amino acids. CDR1 is SNHLY, CDR2 FYNNEI, per germline. The CDR3 loop is CASRTQGISGNTIYF. The CDR3 DNA sequence: TGTGCCAGCAGGACACAGGGGATCTCTGGAAACACCATATATTTT.

The V call is TRBV7-9, the J call TRBJ2-3; D remains ambiguous. The CDR3 sequence is 11 residues long. Germline CDR1 SEHNR, CDR2 FQNEAQ (reference sequence). The V gene lost 7 bases and the J gene lost 6 bases, with 8 bases spanning the gap. The CDR3 DNA sequence: TGTGCCAGCACCTCGGTGGATACGCAGTATTTT. This sequence encodes CASTSVDTQYF.